These T cell receptor beta chains were read from a single sample in a study. TCRdb recomputed calls from the multiplex PCR reads with MiXCR, one row per CDR3 protein. The table includes 550 or so distinct CDR3 sequences, 17% detected once. The sequenced sample consisted of Tregs sorted from blood. The receptors here all came from a female donor with breast cancer. The CDR3 runs from the conserved cysteine through the conserved F or W. The D gene is left open where the match is weak. Clone size, where shown, is once, few, many, or a class for clones that have expanded.

d_gene	v_gene	j_gene	abundance	CDR3aa	CDR3nt
-	TRBV12-3/TRBV12-4	TRBJ1-2	large	CASSSGAADYGYTF	TGTGCCAGCAGTTCTGGAGCGGCCGACTATGGCTACACCTTC
-	TRBV12-5	TRBJ1-2	-	CASGVNYGYTF	TGTGCTAGTGGGGTTAACTATGGCTACACCTTC
-	TRBV12-5	TRBJ1-2	large	CASGLVESSYGYTF	TGTGCTAGTGGTTTGGTGGAATCCTCCTATGGCTACACCTTC
TRBD1	TRBV12-3/TRBV12-4	TRBJ1-2	medium-sized	CASSPPTGAQGYTF	TGTGCCAGCAGTCCGCCGACAGGGGCGCAGGGCTACACCTTC
-	TRBV12-3/TRBV12-4	TRBJ1-2	medium-sized	CASSLVVGERSTF	TGTGCCAGCAGTTTAGTAGTTGGGGAACGGAGCACCTTC
-	TRBV12-3/TRBV12-4	TRBJ1-2	large	CASSLAAGRYGYTF	TGTGCCAGCAGTTTGGCGGCAGGACGCTATGGCTACACCTTC
-	TRBV12-3/TRBV12-4	TRBJ1-2	large	CASSPTPNYGYTF	TGTGCCAGCAGTCCGACACCTAACTATGGCTACACCTTC
TRBD1	TRBV12-3/TRBV12-4	TRBJ1-2	large	CASSYRDRSVYTF	TGTGCCAGCAGTTACCGGGACAGATCTGTCTACACCTTC
-	TRBV12-3/TRBV12-4	TRBJ1-2	large	CASSLDPSYGYTF	TGTGCCAGCAGTTTAGACCCATCATATGGCTACACCTTC
TRBD1	TRBV12-3/TRBV12-4	TRBJ1-2	large	CASSFRDSYGYTF	TGTGCCAGCAGTTTTCGGGACAGCTATGGCTACACCTTC
-	TRBV12-3/TRBV12-4	TRBJ1-2	large	CASSFQGTYGYTF	TGTGCCAGCAGTTTCCAGGGGACCTATGGCTACACCTTC
TRBD1	TRBV12-3/TRBV12-4	TRBJ1-2	hyperexpanded	CASSSRDRGGYGYTF	TGTGCCAGCAGTTCCAGGGACAGGGGTGGCTATGGCTACACCTTC
TRBD1	TRBV12-3/TRBV12-4	TRBJ1-2	large	CASSWTGNDGYTF	TGTGCCAGCAGCTGGACAGGGAACGACGGCTACACCTTC
TRBD1	TRBV12-3/TRBV12-4	TRBJ1-2	-	CASSHTGALGYTF	TGTGCCAGCAGTCATACAGGGGCGTTGGGCTACACCTTC
-	TRBV12-3/TRBV12-4	TRBJ1-2	-	CASGDYGYTF	TGTGCCAGCGGAGACTATGGCTACACCTTC
-	TRBV12-3/TRBV12-4	TRBJ1-2	-	CASSLGDQGHGYTF	TGTGCCAGCAGTTTAGGGGACCAGGGCCATGGCTACACCTTC
-	TRBV12-3/TRBV12-4	TRBJ1-2	large	CASSRMSGYTF	TGTGCCAGCAGTCGGATGAGTGGCTACACCTTC
-	TRBV12-3/TRBV12-4	TRBJ1-2	few	CASSPTGYYGYTF	TGTGCCAGCAGCCCGACGGGCTACTATGGCTACACCTTC
TRBD1	TRBV12-3/TRBV12-4	TRBJ1-2	large	CASSYPGQGTNYGYTF	TGTGCCAGCAGTTACCCTGGACAGGGGACTAACTATGGCTACACCTTC
-	TRBV12-3/TRBV12-4	TRBJ1-2	hyperexpanded	CASTIGRGHPNYGYTF	TGTGCCAGCACCATAGGAAGGGGACATCCTAACTATGGCTACACCTTC
-	TRBV12-3/TRBV12-4	TRBJ1-2	-	CASRPTGVYGYTF	TGTGCCAGCAGGCCGACAGGCGTCTATGGCTACACCTTC
-	TRBV12-3/TRBV12-4	TRBJ1-2	-	CASSLVRTTNYGYTF	TGTGCCAGCAGTTTGGTCAGAACGACTAACTATGGCTACACCTTC
-	TRBV12-3/TRBV12-4	TRBJ1-2	large	CASSLETDYGYTF	TGTGCCAGCAGTTTAGAAACAGACTATGGCTACACCTTC
-	TRBV12-3/TRBV12-4	TRBJ1-2	-	CASSIGGAGYTF	TGTGCCAGCAGTATCGGAGGTGCTGGCTACACCTTC
TRBD1	TRBV12-3/TRBV12-4	TRBJ1-2	few	CASSRYRGHGYTF	TGTGCCAGCAGCCGGTACAGGGGCCATGGCTACACCTTC
-	TRBV12-3/TRBV12-4	TRBJ1-2	-	CASSPRTSGNYGYTF	TGTGCCAGCAGTCCACGGACGAGTGGTAACTATGGCTACACCTTC
-	TRBV12-3/TRBV12-4	TRBJ1-2	large	CASSPGVLGGYTF	TGTGCCAGCAGCCCAGGGGTCCTGGGTGGCTACACCTTC
-	TRBV12-3/TRBV12-4	TRBJ1-2	medium-sized	CASSPRDCFYGYTF	TGTGCCAGCAGTCCCCGGGACTGCTTCTATGGCTACACCTTC
TRBD1	TRBV12-3/TRBV12-4	TRBJ1-2	large	CASSWDRTYGYTF	TGTGCCAGCAGTTGGGACAGAACCTATGGCTACACCTTC
-	TRBV12-3/TRBV12-4	TRBJ1-2	large	CASSYRTRDGGYTF	TGTGCCAGCAGTTACCGGACTCGGGACGGCGGCTACACCTTC
-	TRBV12-3/TRBV12-4	TRBJ1-2	large	CASSSGSKGYGYTF	TGTGCCAGCAGTTCCGGGTCCAAGGGGTATGGCTACACCTTC
-	TRBV12-3/TRBV12-4	TRBJ1-2	large	CASSFRLREGGYTF	TGTGCCAGCAGTTTCAGGCTCCGGGAGGGAGGCTACACCTTC
TRBD1	TRBV12-3/TRBV12-4	TRBJ1-2	large	CASTRDRANYGYTF	TGTGCCAGCACTCGGGACAGAGCTAACTATGGCTACACCTTC
-	TRBV12-3/TRBV12-4	TRBJ1-2	-	CASSRQMNYGYTF	TGTGCCAGCAGTCGACAGATGAACTATGGCTACACCTTC
-	TRBV12-3/TRBV12-4	TRBJ1-2	large	CASSLTGTGYTF	TGTGCCAGCAGTTTAACCGGGACTGGCTACACCTTC
-	TRBV12-3/TRBV12-4	TRBJ1-2	large	CASSLHDRQYGYTF	TGTGCCAGCAGCCTACATGACAGGCAGTATGGCTACACCTTC
-	TRBV12-3/TRBV12-4	TRBJ1-2	large	CASSLGDRSYGYTF	TGTGCCAGCAGTTTGGGCGACAGGAGCTATGGCTACACCTTC
-	TRBV12-3/TRBV12-4	TRBJ1-2	once	CASSPSRRVMNYGYTF	TGTGCCAGCAGCCCTAGCCGCAGGGTTATGAACTATGGCTACACCTTC
-	TRBV12-3/TRBV12-4	TRBJ1-2	-	CASSLRIYGYTF	TGTGCCAGCAGTCTTCGGATCTATGGCTACACCTTC
-	TRBV12-3/TRBV12-4	TRBJ1-2	medium-sized	CASSLLSVYGYTF	TGTGCCAGCAGTTTACTGAGTGTTTATGGCTACACCTTC
-	TRBV12-3/TRBV12-4	TRBJ1-2	large	CASTTDPDRGYTF	TGTGCCAGCACTACGGACCCAGATCGGGGCTACACCTTC
TRBD1	TRBV12-3/TRBV12-4	TRBJ1-2	large	CASSFDPGTGYGYTF	TGTGCCAGCAGTTTCGACCCTGGGACAGGCTATGGCTACACCTTC
-	TRBV12-3/TRBV12-4	TRBJ1-2	large	CASSLGRVYGYTF	TGTGCCAGCAGTTTAGGCAGGGTCTATGGCTACACCTTC
-	TRBV12-3/TRBV12-4	TRBJ1-2	medium-sized	CASSFSGDYGYTF	TGTGCCAGCAGTTTCTCAGGGGACTATGGCTACACCTTC
TRBD1	TRBV12-3/TRBV12-4	TRBJ1-2	few	CASSSDRDYGYTF	TGTGCCAGCAGTTCCGACAGGGACTATGGCTACACCTTC
TRBD1	TRBV12-3/TRBV12-4	TRBJ1-2	medium-sized	CASSLSGQGMRGYTF	TGTGCCAGCAGTTTATCGGGACAGGGAATGAGAGGCTACACCTTC
TRBD1	TRBV12-5	TRBJ1-2	large	CASGLSGTAIGYTF	TGTGCTAGTGGTTTGTCCGGGACAGCGATTGGCTACACCTTC
-	TRBV12-3/TRBV12-4	TRBJ1-2	few	CASNRQRNYGYTF	TGTGCCAGCAACCGACAGCGAAACTATGGCTACACCTTC